The 5 T cell receptor beta chains listed next were all sequenced from one sample in a study of cytomegalovirus exposure and HLA in healthy donors (dated by TCRdb to 2017 to 2019). Library creation used the immunoSEQ multiplex PCR assay. The multiplex PCR relied on a mix of 60 forward primers for TCR Vbeta segments and 13 reverse primers for TCR Jbeta segments. TCRdb provides this immuneACCESS table in a form limited to in-frame rearrangements. Some clones are lacking; in checked studies, under half of them reflect an unresolved V gene, and why the rest are absent is not known. The sample includes 150,000 to 200,000 clones, with about four fifths observed a single time. Roughly 1.4% of the sample is held by the ten biggest clonotypes. The sample comprised PBMCs. These receptors originate from a woman between 50 and 59 years old in good health and CMV-seronegative.

This sequence joins TRBV7-2 and TRBJ2-3, with 7 bases aligning to TRBD1. Germline V gene lookup returns CDR1 SGHTA and CDR2 FQGNSA. The J segment lost 1 base and the V segment lost 0 bases, leaving 7 bases of the junction unmatched. The CDR3 consists of 17 residues. The CDR3 sequence: CASSLALAGGRTDTQYF. CDR3 nucleotide sequence: TGTGCCAGCAGCTTAGCATTGGCAGGGGGACGCACAGATACGCAGTATTTT.

The chain couples TRBV6-6 to TRBJ1-2; 10 nucleotides agree with TRBD1. Trimming at V came to 0 bases and at J to 6 bases, leaving 4 bases not matched to a gene. The length of the CDR3 is 15 residues. Germline V CDR1 and CDR2: MNHNY, SVGAGI (reference sequence). The CDR3 nucleotides are TGTGCCAGCAGTTACTCGTCCGGGACAGGGGATGGCTACACCTTC. Translating gives CASSYSSGTGDGYTF.

This clone showed up many times. The chain is built from TRBV27 and TRBJ2-7; maybe TRBD1 (6 bases). The CDR3 contains 13 residues. V lost 5 bases to trimming and J lost 3 bases, with 11 bases between them. The germline V gene has CDR1 MNHEY and CDR2 SMNVEV (reference sequence). The CDR3 is CASSRDIGYEQYF. Written as DNA, the CDR3 is TGTGCCAGCAGTCGGGACATTGGCTACGAGCAGTACTTC.

The rearrangement joins TRBV30 to TRBJ1-2, with 9 positions matching TRBD1. This CDR3 is 13 amino acids long. In germline, CDR1 is GTSNPN, CDR2 SVGIG (reference sequence). With V trimmed by 0 bases and J by 8 bases, 4 bases remained unmatched. This CDR3 is CAWSVLGTGGYTF. Written as DNA, the CDR3 is TGTGCCTGGAGTGTACTCGGGACAGGGGGCTACACCTTC.

The chain couples TRBV9 to TRBJ2-3, with 8 bases lining up with TRBD1. The CDR3 runs to 14 residues. The ends lost 4 bases at V and 5 bases at J; junction bases unmatched: 6. Germline assignment: CDR1 SGDLS and CDR2 YYNGEE. CDR3 amino acids: CASSPDRVVDTQYF. CDR3 nucleotides: TGTGCCAGCAGCCCGGACAGGGTGGTAGATACGCAGTATTTT.